This TCR beta chain was recovered during a study of T cell repertoires in cytomegalovirus infection. Overall study context: Use of recently identified HLA-C-restricted and well-studied HLA-B-restricted CMV epitopes was part of the study. CMV infection and matching HLA type were both indicated by public TCR beta signatures. Study-wide findings and caveats: Summed public TCR beta family frequency identified CMV carriers bearing the relevant HLA. Dominant in the ex vivo response were TCR beta clonotypes restricted by HLA-C and specific for CMV.

This clonotype was observed a handful of times. Its specificity is not known. TCRdb redid the calling of the reads with MiXCR, one entry per CDR3 protein. The data contain about 700,000 distinct CDR3 sequences, around 35% of them singletons. J lost 14 bases, V lost 8 bases, and 13 bases had no gene match. Germline V gene lookup returns CDR1 MNHNS and CDR2 SASEGT. This CDR3 is built from 13 residues. The sequences come from cultured PBMCs, collected from culture after CMV antigen stimulation. This chain uses TRBV6-1 with TRBJ2-3, with 10 bases lining up with TRBD2. This clonotype originated in a human donor in good health (CMV status not recorded). Some clones in this sample may be carry-over from other donors' samples. CDR3 sequence: CASHLEAGGVGYF. As DNA, the CDR3 is TGTGCCAGCCATTTGGAAGCGGGAGGGGTGGGGTATTTT.